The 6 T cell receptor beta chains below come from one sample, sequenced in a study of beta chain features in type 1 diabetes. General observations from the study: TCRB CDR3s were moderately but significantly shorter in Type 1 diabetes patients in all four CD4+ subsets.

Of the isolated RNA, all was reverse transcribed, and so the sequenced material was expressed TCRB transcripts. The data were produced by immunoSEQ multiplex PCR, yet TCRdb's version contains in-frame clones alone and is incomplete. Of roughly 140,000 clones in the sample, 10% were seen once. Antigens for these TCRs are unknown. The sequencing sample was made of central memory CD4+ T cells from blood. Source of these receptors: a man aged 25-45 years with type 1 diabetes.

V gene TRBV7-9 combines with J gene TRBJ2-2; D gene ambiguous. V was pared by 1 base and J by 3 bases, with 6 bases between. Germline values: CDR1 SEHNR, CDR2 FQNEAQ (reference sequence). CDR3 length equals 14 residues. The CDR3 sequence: CASSLVQDTGELFF. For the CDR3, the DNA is TGTGCCAGCAGCTTAGTGCAGGACACCGGGGAGCTGTTTTTT.

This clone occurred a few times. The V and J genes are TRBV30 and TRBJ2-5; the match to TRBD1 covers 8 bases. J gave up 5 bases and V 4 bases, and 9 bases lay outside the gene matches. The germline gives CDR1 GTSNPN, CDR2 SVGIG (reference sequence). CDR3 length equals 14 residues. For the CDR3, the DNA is TGTGCCTGGAATCCCCGACAGGGGAAGGAGACCCAGTACTTC. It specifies CAWNPRQGKETQYF.

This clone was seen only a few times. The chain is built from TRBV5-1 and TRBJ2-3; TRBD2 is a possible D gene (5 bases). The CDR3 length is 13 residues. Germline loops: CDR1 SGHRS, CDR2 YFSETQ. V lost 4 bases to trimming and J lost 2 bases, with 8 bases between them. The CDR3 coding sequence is TGCGCCAGCAGCGGCGGGTCCACAGATACGCAGTATTTT. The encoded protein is CASSGGSTDTQYF.

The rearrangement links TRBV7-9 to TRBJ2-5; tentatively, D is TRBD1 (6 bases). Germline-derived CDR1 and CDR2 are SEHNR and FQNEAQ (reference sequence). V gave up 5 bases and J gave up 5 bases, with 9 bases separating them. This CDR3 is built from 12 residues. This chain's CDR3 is CASSRQVETQYF. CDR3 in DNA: TGTGCCAGCAGCAGACAGGTGGAGACCCAGTACTTC.

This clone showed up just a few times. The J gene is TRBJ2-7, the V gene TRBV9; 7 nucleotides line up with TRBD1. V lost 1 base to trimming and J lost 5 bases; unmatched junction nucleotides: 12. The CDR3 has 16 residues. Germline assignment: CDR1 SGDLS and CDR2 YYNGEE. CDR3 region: CASSVSPGKGADEQYF. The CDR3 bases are TGTGCCAGCAGCGTATCCCCAGGAAAGGGGGCTGACGAGCAGTACTTC.

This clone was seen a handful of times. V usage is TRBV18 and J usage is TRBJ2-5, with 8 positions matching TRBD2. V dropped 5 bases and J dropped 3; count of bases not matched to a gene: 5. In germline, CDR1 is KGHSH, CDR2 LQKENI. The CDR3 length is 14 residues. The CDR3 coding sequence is TGTGCCAGCTCAACGACTAGCGCGGAAGAGACCCAGTACTTC. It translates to CASSTTSAEETQYF.